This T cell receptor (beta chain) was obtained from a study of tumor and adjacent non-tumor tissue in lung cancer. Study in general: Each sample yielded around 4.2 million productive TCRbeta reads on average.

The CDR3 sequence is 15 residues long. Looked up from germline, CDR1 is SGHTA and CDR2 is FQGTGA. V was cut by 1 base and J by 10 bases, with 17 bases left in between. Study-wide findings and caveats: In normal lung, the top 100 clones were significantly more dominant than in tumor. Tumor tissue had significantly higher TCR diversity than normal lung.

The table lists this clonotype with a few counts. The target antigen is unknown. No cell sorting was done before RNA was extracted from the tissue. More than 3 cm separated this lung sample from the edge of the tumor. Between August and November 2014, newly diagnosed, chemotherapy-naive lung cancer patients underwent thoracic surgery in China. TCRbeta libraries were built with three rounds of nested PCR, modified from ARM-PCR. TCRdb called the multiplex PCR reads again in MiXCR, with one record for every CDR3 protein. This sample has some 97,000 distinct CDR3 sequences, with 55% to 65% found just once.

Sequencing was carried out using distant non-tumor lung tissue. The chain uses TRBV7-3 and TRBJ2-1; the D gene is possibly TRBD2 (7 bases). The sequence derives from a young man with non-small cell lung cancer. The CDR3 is CASSLIDGGPREQFF. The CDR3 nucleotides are TGTGCCAGCAGCTTAATTGACGGGGGGCCGAGAGAGCAGTTCTTC.